This TCR beta chain was observed in a study of blood T cell repertoires in COVID-19. Study at large: Nucleic acid was either cDNA or gDNA, and it came from T cells, B-cell-depleted T cells, or PBMCs.

This CDR3 is 19 amino acids long. Trimming removed 0 bases from V and 0 bases from J, with 21 bases in between. Germline V gene data show CDR1 as SGHVS and CDR2 as FNYEAQ. Sequenced by immunoSEQ multiplex PCR; TCRdb stores in-frame clones only, minus some. The sample holds some 500,000 clones; approximately 90% are singletons and the top ten take approximately 1.8%. The V gene is TRBV7-6, the J gene TRBJ2-7; TRBD2 might be the D (6 bases). Sequencing was carried out using PBMCs or T cells enriched from blood (not recorded which). The TCR was taken from a woman aged 35 to 49 who had recovered from COVID-19. The DNA of the CDR3 is TGTGCCAGCAGCTTAGCGGAAGGTTTGGGGGGTTCCGCCTCCTACGAGCAGTACTTC. Amino acids: CASSLAEGLGGSASYEQYF.